One and the same sample provided the 8 T cell receptor beta chains below, sequenced in a study of shared clonotypes between healthy human individuals (dated by TCRdb to about 2020). Receptor amplification or capture employed the immunoSEQ multiplex PCR assay. The clones in this table, taken by TCRdb from immuneACCESS, are in-frame only. Not every clone is retained; where verified, under half of the shortfall comes from an unresolved V gene, and the cause of the rest is unknown. Across this sample there are hundreds of thousands of clones, with 74% seen only once. The ten most abundant clones make up about a tenth of the sample. Sequencing was performed on memory CD4+ T cells sorted from blood. The cell subset or site label corresponds to: CD45RA-negative fraction. These receptors all stem from a man in his thirties or forties in good health.

This sequence joins TRBV30 and TRBJ1-2; 7 bases line up with TRBD1. With 8 bases clipped from V and 4 bases from J, the junction kept 10 bases outside the gene matches. The V gene's germline CDR1 is GTSNPN and CDR2 SVGIG (reference sequence). This CDR3 spans 13 amino acids. CDR3 protein: CASGRDSIYGYTF. DNA of the CDR3: TGTGCCAGCGGGCGGGACAGCATCTATGGCTACACCTTC.

This chain uses TRBV7-2 with TRBJ2-7; D is undetermined. The V gene lost 5 bases and the J gene lost 7 bases, with 21 bases spanning the gap. This CDR3 region has 15 residues. The germline gives CDR1 SGHTA, CDR2 FQGNSA. The CDR3 sequence: CASSPAHGGSREQYF. CDR3 DNA sequence: TGTGCCAGCAGCCCTGCCCATGGTGGGTCGCGAGAGCAGTACTTC. The whole variable domain, filled in from reference TRBV7-2 and TRBJ2-7, reads GAGVSQSPSNKVTEKGKDVELRCDPISGHTALYWYRQSLGQGLEFLIYFQGNSAPDKSGLPSDRFSAERTGGSVSTLTIQRTQQEDSAVYLCASSPAHGGSREQYFGPGTRLTVT.

The chain is built from TRBV4-3 and TRBJ2-1; no clear D. This CDR3 contains 16 residues. Trimming left V 0 bases short and J 0 bases short, with 9 bases between. Germline CDR1 and CDR2: LGHNA and YSLEER. CDR3 sequence reads: CASSQDYPLSYNEQFF. CDR3 nucleotides: TGCGCCAGCAGCCAAGATTACCCCCTCTCCTACAATGAGCAGTTCTTC.

The J gene is TRBJ2-7, the V gene TRBV5-6; 12 bases match TRBD2. Trimming at V came to 5 bases and at J to 3 bases, leaving 6 bases not matched to a gene. The germline gives CDR1 SGHDT, CDR2 YYEEEE. This CDR3 is 15 amino acids long. CDR3: CASRTTSGRGYEQYF. The DNA for the CDR3 is TGTGCCAGCAGGACGACTAGCGGGAGAGGCTACGAGCAGTACTTC.

This chain connects TRBV11-2 to TRBJ1-4; TRBD1 aligns across 7 bases. The CDR3 sequence is 14 residues long. Losses at the gene ends were 2 bases for V and 8 bases for J; bases not matched to a gene: 5. Germline assignment: CDR1 SGHAT and CDR2 FQNNGV. The CDR3 DNA is TGTGCCAGCAGCTTAACAGGGGCAGGGGAAAAACTGTTTTTT. As protein: CASSLTGAGEKLFF.

This clone was counted between two and nine times. This chain uses TRBV29-1 with TRBJ2-5, with D possibly being TRBD1 or TRBD2 (5 bases each). This CDR3 region has 13 residues. Trimming took off 1 base at V and 3 bases at J, with 9 bases between the two ends. The germline gives CDR1 SQVTM, CDR2 ANQGSEA. The CDR3 DNA reads TGCAGCGTTGAAGGCAGGGACGAAGAGACCCAGTACTTC. It encodes CSVEGRDEETQYF.

The chain is built from TRBV30 and TRBJ1-1, with a tentative D call TRBD1 (5 bases). CDR3 length: 11 residues. V shed 1 base and J shed 11 bases, with 11 bases lying between them. Germline values: CDR1 GTSNPN, CDR2 SVGIG (reference sequence). CDR3 region: CAWSGGGVAFF. The CDR3 DNA reads as TGTGCCTGGAGTGGGGGAGGGGTGGCTTTCTTT.

Points on this clone: This sample also contains other DNA sequences that code for the same CDR3. The chain carries TRBV18 and TRBJ2-3; unclear D gene. The V and J ends lost 3 bases and 2 bases respectively, with 3 bases between them. From germline, CDR1 is KGHSH and CDR2 LQKENI. The CDR3 loop spans 12 amino acids. The CDR3 sequence is CASSPDTDTQYF. Here the CDR3 DNA reads TGTGCCAGCTCACCCGACACAGATACGCAGTATTTT.